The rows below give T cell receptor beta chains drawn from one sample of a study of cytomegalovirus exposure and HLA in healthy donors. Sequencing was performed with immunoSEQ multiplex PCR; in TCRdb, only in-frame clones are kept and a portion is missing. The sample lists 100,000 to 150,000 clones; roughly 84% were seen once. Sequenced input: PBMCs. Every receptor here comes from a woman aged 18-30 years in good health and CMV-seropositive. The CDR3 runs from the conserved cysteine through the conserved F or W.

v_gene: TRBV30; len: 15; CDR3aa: CAWSPLAGDGNEQFF
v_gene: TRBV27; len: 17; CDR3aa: CASSSLGSGGPVDTQYF
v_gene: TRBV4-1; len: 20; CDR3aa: CASSQDSGGQGVIPYNEQFF
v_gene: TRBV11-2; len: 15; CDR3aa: CASSLVGTGWYEQYF
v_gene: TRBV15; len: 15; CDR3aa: CATSRGRGFNYGYTF
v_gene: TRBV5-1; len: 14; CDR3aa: CASSLAPGGNTIYF
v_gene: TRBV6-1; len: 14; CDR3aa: CASSEINSGNTIYF
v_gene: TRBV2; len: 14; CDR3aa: CASGPGTSTDTQYF
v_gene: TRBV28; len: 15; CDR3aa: CASSPATAADTEAFF
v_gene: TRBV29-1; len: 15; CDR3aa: CSPRPTGGPFDEQFF
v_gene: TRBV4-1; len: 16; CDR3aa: CASSQAGGISYNEQFF
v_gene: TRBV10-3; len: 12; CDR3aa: CAISRDPYEQYF
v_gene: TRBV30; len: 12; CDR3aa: CAWSREETEAFF
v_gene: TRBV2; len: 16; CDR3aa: CASSEIAGSSYNEQFF
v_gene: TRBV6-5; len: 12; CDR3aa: CASSRRGQPQHF
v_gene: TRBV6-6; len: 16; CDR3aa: CASRPSDRGNRNTIYF